The rows below give T cell receptor beta chains drawn from one sample of a study of T cell changes during pregnancy in multiple sclerosis. Only in-frame clones appear in the TCRdb table, and some are missing; sequencing was by immunoSEQ multiplex PCR. The table records tens of thousands of clones, about 89% of them present only once. This specimen consisted of CD4+ T cells from peripheral blood mononuclear cells, obtained before pregnancy. These receptors were obtained from a female donor with multiple sclerosis, enrolled in a pregnancy study. Both conserved end residues are part of each CDR3. The D gene is left open where the match is weak.

D gene,J gene,V gene,CDR3 DNA,CDR3 protein
-,TRBJ1-2,TRBV7-8,TGTGCCAGCAGCTTAACTACACGACAGGTTGTGGACTATGGCTACACCTTC,CASSLTTRQVVDYGYTF
TRBD2,TRBJ2-1,TRBV11-3,TGTGCCAGCAGCTCCGGACTAGTCATCACCTACAATGAGCAGTTCTTC,CASSSGLVITYNEQFF
-,TRBJ2-5,TRBV28,TGTGCCAGCACCCACACGGAGACCCAGTACTTC,CASTHTETQYF
-,TRBJ2-5,TRBV5-6,TGTGCCAGCAGCTTGGCCGGCAGGGCCCAAGAGACCCAGTACTTC,CASSLAGRAQETQYF
TRBD1,TRBJ1-2,TRBV19,TGTGCCAGCAACAGGGGAGGCTATGGCTACACCTTC,CASNRGGYGYTF
TRBD1,TRBJ2-3,TRBV11-2,TGTGCCAGCAGCCTAACAGGGGGCTCGAGTCCAGATACGCAGTATTTT,CASSLTGGSSPDTQYF
-,TRBJ2-2,TRBV18,TGTGCCAGCTCACCGAAGTACCCTAATACCGGGGAGCTGTTTTTT,CASSPKYPNTGELFF
TRBD1,TRBJ1-1,TRBV9,TGTGCCAGCAGCGTAGTGCCAGGGGGAGTTGGGCTCGCTGAAGCTTTCTTT,CASSVVPGGVGLAEAFF
-,TRBJ2-1,TRBV11-2,TGTGCCAGCAGCTTAGCGGGAGCGTCCTACAATGAGCAGTTCTTC,CASSLAGASYNEQFF
-,TRBJ1-2,TRBV7-9,TGTGCCAGCAGCTTAGGGACGGGATTGCGGGAATATGGCTACACCTTC,CASSLGTGLREYGYTF